Listed below are T cell receptor beta chains from one sample, sequenced in a study of radiation and T cells in renal cell carcinoma. The repertoire was sequenced with immunoSEQ multiplex PCR; TCRdb's copy has only in-frame clones and lacks some. The sample yields 80,000 or so clones, 89% seen once. The sequencing used blood, collected from a patient whose treatment included radiotherapy and nephrectomy. The source is a woman between 65 and 79 years old with renal cell carcinoma. CDR3s include the opening cysteine and the closing phenylalanine or tryptophan. A D gene is named only where the DNA matches it firmly. The size field is filled for only some rows; it gives once, few, many or a size class.

j_call | clone_size | d_call | v_call | cdr3_aa | cdr3_nt
TRBJ2-1 | NA | TRBD1 | TRBV7-3 | CASSPGTGFYNEQFF | TGTGCCAGCAGCCCCGGGACAGGGTTCTACAATGAGCAGTTCTTC
TRBJ2-7 | NA | TRBD2 | TRBV2 | CASRSIAGVSYEQYF | TGTGCCAGCAGGTCTATAGCGGGGGTCTCCTACGAGCAGTACTTC
TRBJ1-5 | NA | NA | TRBV19 | CASSVFSNQPQHF | TGTGCCAGTAGTGTCTTTAGCAATCAGCCCCAGCATTTT
TRBJ1-3 | NA | NA | TRBV10-3 | CAIGGGASGNTIYF | TGTGCCATCGGGGGCGGGGCATCTGGAAACACCATATATTTT
TRBJ2-2 | NA | NA | TRBV19 | CASKDLPAGELFF | TGTGCAAGTAAGGACCTCCCGGCCGGGGAGCTGTTTTTT
TRBJ1-6 | NA | NA | TRBV6-1 | CASSEQGSSYNSPLHF | TGTGCCAGCAGTGAACAGGGGAGCTCCTATAATTCACCCCTCCACTTT
TRBJ2-2 | NA | NA | TRBV5-1 | CASSLGGEVIGELFF | TGCGCCAGCAGCTTGGGCGGGGAGGTGATCGGGGAGCTGTTTTTT
TRBJ1-4 | NA | TRBD1 | TRBV13 | CASSPVGQGYEKLFF | TGTGCCAGCAGCCCGGTAGGACAGGGGTATGAAAAACTGTTTTTT
TRBJ1-1 | few | TRBD1 | TRBV7-3 | CASSSGTGNTEAFF | TGTGCCAGCAGCTCCGGGACAGGGAACACTGAAGCTTTCTTT
TRBJ1-5 | NA | NA | TRBV7-9 | CASSWGTGGSNQPQHF | TGTGCCAGCAGCTGGGGTACGGGGGGGAGCAATCAGCCCCAGCATTTT
TRBJ1-1 | NA | NA | TRBV5-4 | CASSLKGTEAFF | TGTGCCAGCAGCTTGAAAGGCACTGAAGCTTTCTTT
TRBJ2-5 | NA | NA | TRBV5-1 | CASSPSGGETQYF | TGCGCCAGCAGCCCCAGCGGAGGGGAGACCCAGTACTTC
TRBJ1-2 | NA | TRBD1 | TRBV25-1 | CASSEPGQGLSGYTF | TGTGCCAGCAGCGAGCCCGGACAGGGCCTAAGCGGCTACACCTTC
TRBJ2-7 | NA | NA | TRBV28 | CASSFVGGQSHEQYF | TGTGCCAGCAGTTTTGTAGGTGGACAGTCCCACGAGCAGTACTTC
TRBJ1-3 | NA | NA | TRBV5-4 | CASSLPSPSNGNTIYF | TGTGCCAGCAGCTTGCCGTCTCCTTCTAATGGAAACACCATATATTTT